A selection of T cell receptor beta chains follows, all from one sample in a study of cytomegalovirus exposure and HLA in healthy donors. Sequenced by immunoSEQ multiplex PCR; TCRdb stores in-frame clones only, minus some. The sample includes approximately 190,000 clones, 73% of them seen just once. The specimen was PBMCs. The receptor set was obtained from a woman aged 25 to 39 in good health and CMV-seronegative. The CDR3 runs from the conserved cysteine through the conserved F or W. The order of the fields is J gene, V gene, clone size, D gene, CDR3 DNA, CDR3 protein. A D gene is named only where the DNA matches it firmly. The listing skips clone size in some rows; elsewhere it reads once, few, many or a size class.

>TRBJ2-5|TRBV5-6|.|TRBD2
TGTGCCAGCAGCCTGGGACCGGGACTAGCGGGAGTGGTGACCCAGTACTTC
CASSLGPGLAGVVTQYF
>TRBJ1-4|TRBV19|.|.
TGTGCCAGTACCCCTTCCGGGGGTCGTTGGGAAAAACTGTTTTTT
CASTPSGGRWEKLFF
>TRBJ1-6|TRBV7-9|once|.
TGTGCCAGCAGCCGGGACACTAATTCACCCCTCCACTTT
CASSRDTNSPLHF
>TRBJ2-4|TRBV5-1|.|.
TGCGCCAGCAGTGGAGGATCGACTCTAGCCAAAAACATTCAGTACTTC
CASSGGSTLAKNIQYF
>TRBJ1-2|TRBV25-1|.|TRBD1
TGTGCCAGCAGTGAAAGGACAGGAGGGGCATTATATGGCTACACCTTC
CASSERTGGALYGYTF
>TRBJ2-7|TRBV5-1|.|TRBD2
TGCGCCAGCAGCCCCCGACTAGCGGGTAATTACGAGCAGTACTTC
CASSPRLAGNYEQYF
>TRBJ2-1|TRBV11-2|few|.
TGTGCCAGCAGCCCCAGGGATCCCAGCTCCTACAATGAGCAGTTCTTC
CASSPRDPSSYNEQFF
>TRBJ2-7|TRBV7-9|.|TRBD1
TGTGCCAGCAGCTTGCCCCGGAACAGGGGCTCCCACGAGCAGTACTTC
CASSLPRNRGSHEQYF
>TRBJ2-3|TRBV7-2|once|TRBD1
TGTGCCAGCGGTTTCTTCCCGGGACAGGGAAGAGGTTCGCAGTATTTT
CASGFFPGQGRGSQYF
>TRBJ2-6|TRBV7-8|few|.
TGTGCCAGCATGGGGCGGGGCCTACCCTCTGGGGCCAACGTCCTGACTTTC
CASMGRGLPSGANVLTF
>TRBJ2-6|TRBV5-1|.|.
TGCGCCACCCTAATCGCTCCAGGTGGGGCCAACGTCCTGACTTTC
CATLIAPGGANVLTF
>TRBJ2-7|TRBV6-1|.|.
TGTGCCAGCAACCCCGGTGGTGGAGGCTACGAGCAGTACTTC
CASNPGGGGYEQYF
>TRBJ2-1|TRBV27|.|TRBD2
TGTGCCAGCAGTTTCCAATCCGGGAGGGCCTCCAATGAGCAGTTCTTC
CASSFQSGRASNEQFF
>TRBJ2-3|TRBV30|.|TRBD2
TGTGCCTGGAATATAGCGGGAGCGGTTACGCAGTATTTT
CAWNIAGAVTQYF
>TRBJ2-7|TRBV19|.|TRBD2
TGTGCCAGTAGTATAGGGGGGACTAGATTCTACGAGCAGTACTTC
CASSIGGTRFYEQYF
>TRBJ2-2|TRBV9|.|TRBD2
TGTGCCAGCAGCGTAGATGTAGCGGGGTTAACCGGGGAGCTGTTTTTT
CASSVDVAGLTGELFF
>TRBJ2-1|TRBV5-1|.|TRBD2
TGCGCCAGCAGCTTCCTAGCGGGAGAGTACAATGAGCAGTTCTTC
CASSFLAGEYNEQFF
>TRBJ1-2|TRBV27|few|TRBD1
TGTGCCAGCAGTTTATCGATCAGGGGGCCGTACTATGGCTACACCTTC
CASSLSIRGPYYGYTF
>TRBJ2-1|TRBV19|few|.
TGTGCTTCAAGGGACAATTACTACAATGAGCAGTTCTTC
CASRDNYYNEQFF
>TRBJ2-7|TRBV7-9|.|TRBD2
TGTGCCAGCAGCCAAGCGGGGGTCTACGAGCAGTACTTC
CASSQAGVYEQYF
>TRBJ2-3|TRBV19|.|.
TGTGCCAGTAGTATAGGCAGGACAGCCCGCCCTAGCACAGATACGCAGTATTTT
CASSIGRTARPSTDTQYF
>TRBJ2-2|TRBV5-1|.|TRBD1
TGCGCCAGCAGCTGGGACAGGGGATCCACCGGGGAGCTGTTTTTT
CASSWDRGSTGELFF
>TRBJ2-7|TRBV27|few|TRBD2
TGTGCCAGCAGTACCTGGACTAGCGACTCCTACGAGCAGTACTTC
CASSTWTSDSYEQYF
>TRBJ1-3|TRBV4-3|.|.
TGCGCCAGCAGCCAAAGACGATCGGGGTCTGGAAACACCATATACTTT
CASSQRRSGSGNTIYF
>TRBJ2-1|TRBV28|.|.
TGTGCCAGCAGTTTAAGGGGAGGAAGAACCAATGAGCAGTTCTTC
CASSLRGGRTNEQFF
>TRBJ2-1|TRBV5-4|.|TRBD2
TGTGCCAGCAGCTCGGGACTAGCGGGAGGACACCAAAGTGAAAAGTTCTTC
CASSSGLAGGHQSEKFF
>TRBJ2-2|TRBV9|few|TRBD1
TGTGCCAGCAGCCCAGGGACAGAGCCGAACACCGGGGAGCTGTTTTTT
CASSPGTEPNTGELFF
>TRBJ2-7|TRBV18|.|TRBD1
TGTGCCAGCTCACCCCAGGGGGCGTACGAGCAGTACTTC
CASSPQGAYEQYF
>TRBJ1-4|TRBV4-3|.|TRBD1
TGCGCCAGCAGCCATCACGGGACAGGGGACGGGGAAAAACTGTTTTTT
CASSHHGTGDGEKLFF
>TRBJ1-5|TRBV2|once|TRBD1
TGTGCCAGCAGTGATGGGCAGGGGGAACGTCAGCCCCAGCATTTT
CASSDGQGERQPQHF
>TRBJ1-5|TRBV18|.|.
TGTGCCAGCTCACTTGGGGAGGGTCAGCCCCAGCATTTT
CASSLGEGQPQHF
>TRBJ2-7|TRBV27|few|TRBD1
TGTGCCAGCAGTTACGGACAGGGAAACGAGCAGTACTTC
CASSYGQGNEQYF
>TRBJ1-6|TRBV7-9|.|TRBD1
TGTGCCAGCAGCCCCGGACAGGGGAATTCACCCCTCCACTTT
CASSPGQGNSPLHF
>TRBJ2-1|TRBV30|.|TRBD2
TGTGCCTGGACTCCAGAGCGGGATTACAATGAGCAGTTCTTC
CAWTPERDYNEQFF
>TRBJ2-3|TRBV25-1|.|TRBD1
TGTGCCAGCAGTGACTCCAGGACAGGGGGCACAGATACGCAGTATTTT
CASSDSRTGGTDTQYF
>TRBJ1-2|TRBV7-2|.|TRBD1
TGTGCCAGCAGCTTAAGGGCAGGGGGTATCGGTGGCTACACCTTC
CASSLRAGGIGGYTF
>TRBJ2-7|TRBV7-3|few|.
TGTGCCAGCAGCTTAATGGGAGGGGGGACTTCCGAGCAGTACTTC
CASSLMGGGTSEQYF
>TRBJ1-1|TRBV6-4|many|TRBD1
TGTGCCAGCAGTGAACAAATGGACAGGGCGGCTGAAGCTTTCTTT
CASSEQMDRAAEAFF
>TRBJ2-7|TRBV7-2|.|TRBD2
TGTGCCAGCAGCTTTCAAGCGGGACTCGGCTACGAGCAGTACTTC
CASSFQAGLGYEQYF
>TRBJ1-4|TRBV5-1|.|.
TGCGCCAGCAGCTTGGCCGGGAGTACAACTAATGAAAAACTGTTTTTT
CASSLAGSTTNEKLFF
>TRBJ2-7|TRBV5-4|.|TRBD1
TGTGCCAGCAGCCAAGGGACAGGGGGGTCCTACGAGCAGTACTTC
CASSQGTGGSYEQYF
>TRBJ2-7|TRBV14|few|.
TGTGCCAGCAGCCCAAGCGGCTCCTACGAGCAGTACTTC
CASSPSGSYEQYF
>TRBJ2-7|TRBV19|.|TRBD1
TGTGCCAGTAGTATAGGGACAGGGGCCTACGAGCAGTACTTC
CASSIGTGAYEQYF
>TRBJ2-7|TRBV27|.|.
TGTGCCAGCAGTCCGTTCCGGGGGACCTACGAGCAGTACTTC
CASSPFRGTYEQYF
>TRBJ2-1|TRBV6-6|once|TRBD2
TGTGCCAGCAGTTACAAGCGGGGGTCCTACAATGAGCAGTTCTTC
CASSYKRGSYNEQFF
>TRBJ2-5|TRBV19|.|TRBD1
TGTGCCAGTACCCCGGGACAGGTCCAAGAGACCCAGTACTTC
CASTPGQVQETQYF
>TRBJ2-2|TRBV2|few|.
TGTGCCAGCAGTGTCGAGGCTGGCGGGGAGCTGTTTTTT
CASSVEAGGELFF
>TRBJ2-5|TRBV7-3|.|.
TGTGCCAGCAGCTTATCACGGGGGGAGACCCAGTACTTC
CASSLSRGETQYF
>TRBJ2-7|TRBV4-1|.|TRBD1
TGCGCCAGCAGCCAAGATATGGGGACAGGGACCACCTACGAGCAGTACTTC
CASSQDMGTGTTYEQYF
>TRBJ1-2|TRBV19|.|TRBD1
TGTGCCAGTAGTATAGATCACGGACAGGGCAGCTTCTTTGGCTACACCTTC
CASSIDHGQGSFFGYTF
>TRBJ2-1|TRBV30|.|TRBD2
TGTGCCTGGAGATGGGCGGGAGCCAATGAGCAGTTCTTC
CAWRWAGANEQFF
>TRBJ2-7|TRBV21-1|.|.
TGTGCCAGCAGCAAAAAAAAGCTCCTCTGGTACGAGCAGTACTTC
CASSKKKLLWYEQYF
>TRBJ2-7|TRBV28|.|.
TGTGCCAGCAACATAGGAGTAGGGGCCTACGAGCAGTACTTC
CASNIGVGAYEQYF
>TRBJ1-2|TRBV29-1|.|.
TGCAGCGTTATCCCGAGCTCTAACTATGGCTACACCTTC
CSVIPSSNYGYTF
>TRBJ2-4|TRBV5-1|.|TRBD2
TGCGCCAGCAGCGGACTCGGACTAGCGGGGGTCGACAAAAACATTCAGTACTTC
CASSGLGLAGVDKNIQYF
>TRBJ2-1|TRBV11-2|.|TRBD1
TGTGCCAGCAGCTCAAGGGCACAGGGGACACCCTACAGTGAGCAGTTCTTC
CASSSRAQGTPYSEQFF